The clone carrying this T cell receptor beta chain was seen at least ten times. The entry originates in a study of Graves' ophthalmopathy and Graves' hyperthyroidism. RNA transcripts served as template for amplifying TCR beta CDR3 sequences. HTBI primers served in a first-round RT-PCR, which a second-round multiplex PCR followed. One entry per CDR3 protein, called by TCRdb with MiXCR from the multiplex PCR reads. Here the sample spans hundreds of thousands of distinct CDR3 sequences, about 38% being singletons. Trimming at V came to 2 bases and at J to 13 bases, leaving 4 bases not matched to a gene. Germline V gene sequence: CDR1 WSHSY, CDR2 SAAADI. The CDR3 consists of 11 residues.

This chain uses TRBV10-2 with TRBJ1-2, with TRBD1 matching 7 bases. Sequenced material: peripheral blood. The sequence came from an adult man with Graves' ophthalmopathy. CDR3 sequence reads: CASSERGPGTF. For the CDR3, the DNA is TGCGCCAGCAGTGAGAGGGGGCCGGGCACCTTC.